Detailed here is one T cell receptor beta chain. This sample is part of a study of cytomegalovirus exposure and HLA in healthy donors. The PCR employed 60 Vbeta primers together with 13 Jbeta primers. This table comes from immunoSEQ multiplex PCR, and its TCRdb copy is limited to in-frame clones, with some not included. The repertoire has some 96,000 clones, roughly three quarters of them found once; the top ten carry around 19%. Trimming stripped 4 bases from V and 7 bases from J, with 13 bases between. CDR1 is MDHEN and CDR2 is SYDVKM in the germline V gene. The CDR3 is 13 amino acids. This TCR came from an older woman in good health and CMV-seropositive. The J gene is TRBJ1-2, the V gene TRBV28; D is uncertain. Sequencing input: PBMCs. CDR3 amino acids: CASSSAIRSGYTF. CDR3 nucleotides: TGTGCCAGCAGTTCGGCCATTCGGAGTGGCTACACCTTC.